This passage covers 13 T cell receptor beta chains from one sample sequenced in a study of blood T cells in healthy people across ages. Together with a sample-barcoded 5' primer, a J-beta primer mix was included in a second PCR lasting about 7 to 11 cycles. MiXCR, run by TCRdb on the 5' RACE reads, gives a single entry per CDR3 protein. The table shows some 1.5 million distinct CDR3 sequences, with 28% occurring only once. Sample: blood. The receptors here all came from a woman aged 30 to 39 in good health.

The chain is built from TRBV15 and TRBJ2-2; 8 nucleotides line up with TRBD2. CDR3 length equals 14 residues. Per the germline V gene, CDR1 is LNHNV and CDR2 is YYDKDF (reference sequence). V lost 6 bases to trimming and J lost 6 bases; unmatched junction nucleotides: 6. CDR3 in amino acids: CATSQEAGAGELFF. In DNA form, the CDR3 reads TGTGCCACCAGTCAAGAAGCGGGGGCCGGGGAGCTGTTTTTT.

The table lists this clonotype with a few counts. V gene TRBV11-3 combines with J gene TRBJ2-1; TRBD1 matches 7 bases. This CDR3 contains 15 residues. V was clipped by 5 bases and J by 8 bases; unmatched bases: 12. The germline gives CDR1 SGHNT, CDR2 YENEEA. In DNA form, the CDR3 reads TGTGCCAGCAGCATGGGACAGATCAACACGGATGAGCAGTTCTTC. This sequence encodes CASSMGQINTDEQFF. Complete variable domain (other parts from reference TRBV11-3 and TRBJ2-1): EAGVVQSPRYKIIEKKQPVAFWCNPISGHNTLYWYLQNLGQGPELLIRYENEEAVDDSQLPKDRFSAERLKGVDSTLKIQPAELGDSAVYLCASSMGQINTDEQFFGPGTRLTVL.

Concerning this clonotype itself: One junction end does not reproduce the germline sequence, and a read error may be involved. This rearrangement joins TRBV27 to TRBJ1-1; TRBD1 is a possible D gene (5 bases). CDR3 size: 14 residues. Germline lookup yields CDR1 MNHEY and CDR2 SMNVEV (reference sequence). The DNA of the CDR3 is TGTACCAGCAGACCGGACGGGGGAAGGCCTGAAGCTTTCTTT. It specifies CTSRPDGGRPEAFF.

The chain links TRBV28 to TRBJ2-7; D not certain. This CDR3 region has 15 residues. The V end was cut by 5 bases, the J end by 7 bases, with 21 bases between. Germline V gene sequence: CDR1 MDHEN, CDR2 SYDVKM. Here the CDR3 DNA reads TGTGCCAGCAGTGCCTGGGGTGGAGCCGAAAATGAGCAGTACTTC. Encoded protein: CASSAWGGAENEQYF.

This sequence joins TRBV5-1 and TRBJ2-2; possible D gene TRBD1, 5 bases. Germline loops: CDR1 SGHRS, CDR2 YFSETQ. The CDR3 covers 16 residues. The V and J ends lost 2 bases and 6 bases respectively, with 17 bases between them. In nucleotides, the CDR3 is TGCGCCAGCAGCTTTGAGTGGGGCTCGGGCTCCGGGGAGCTGTTTTTT. This encodes CASSFEWGSGSGELFF. Full variable domain (outside the CDR3, taken from reference TRBV5-1 and TRBJ2-2): KAGVTQTPRYLIKTRGQQVTLSCSPISGHRSVSWYQQTPGQGLQFLFEYFSETQRNKGNFPGRFSGRQFSNSRSEMNVSTLELGDSALYLCASSFEWGSGSGELFFGEGSRLTVL.

The sample holds a few counts of this clonotype. This chain connects TRBV6-6 to TRBJ1-5; perhaps TRBD1 as D (6 bases). This CDR3 is built from 14 residues. Germline V lookup: CDR1 MNHNY, CDR2 SVGAGI (reference sequence). Trimming removed 5 bases at V and 7 bases at J, with 15 bases between. This CDR3 is CASSLRQEIQPQHF. For the CDR3, the DNA is TGTGCCAGCAGTCTCCGACAGGAAATCCAGCCCCAGCATTTT.

There are a few counts of this clonotype. This chain joins TRBV10-1 and TRBJ2-1; unclear D gene. CDR3 length: 13 amino acids. V shed 0 bases and J shed 7 bases, with 7 bases lying between them. Germline CDR1 and CDR2: WNHNN and SYGVQD (reference sequence). CDR3 loop: CASSESVQNEQFF. CDR3 nucleotides: TGCGCCAGCAGTGAGTCAGTCCAGAATGAGCAGTTCTTC.

V gene TRBV6-2 or TRBV6-3 combines with J gene TRBJ2-3; D gene ambiguous. V lost 2 bases to trimming and J lost 1 base, with 22 bases between them. CDR3 size: 19 residues. CDR1 and CDR2 (germline): MNHEY, SVGEGT. In nucleotides, the CDR3 is TGTGCCAGCAGTTACCACGCCCGACTTGAGGCGGTAGGCACAGATACGCAGTATTTT. This sequence encodes CASSYHARLEAVGTDTQYF.

The chain joins TRBV5-1 to TRBJ2-3; D is possibly TRBD2 (5 bases). With 5 bases removed from V and 8 bases from J, the gap between germline ends came to 15 bases. CDR3 size: 13 residues. Per germline, CDR1 SGHRS and CDR2 YFSETQ. The CDR3 DNA reads TGCGCCAGCAGTCCACGGGGAGCAGTTACGCAGTATTTT. Its protein product is CASSPRGAVTQYF. The whole variable domain, filled in from reference TRBV5-1 and TRBJ2-3, reads KAGVTQTPRYLIKTRGQQVTLSCSPISGHRSVSWYQQTPGQGLQFLFEYFSETQRNKGNFPGRFSGRQFSNSRSEMNVSTLELGDSALYLCASSPRGAVTQYFGPGTRLTVL.

The table lists this clonotype with a count of one. The rearrangement joins TRBV29-1 to TRBJ2-3; D possibly corresponds to TRBD2 (5 bases). V shed 4 bases and J shed 2 bases, with 10 bases lying between them. This CDR3 region has 13 residues. Germline lookup yields CDR1 SQVTM and CDR2 ANQGSEA. For the CDR3, the DNA is TGCAGCGTTGCGCAGACTAACACAGATACGCAGTATTTT. This gives the protein CSVAQTNTDTQYF.

This clonotype was found a few times. This sequence joins TRBV7-9 and TRBJ2-3; 12 nucleotides align to TRBD2. V lost 0 bases and J lost 5; bases outside the gene matches: 9. Germline CDR1 reads SEHNR; CDR2 reads FQNEAQ (reference sequence). CDR3 length: 18 amino acids. CDR3: CASSLALSSGRAGDTQYF. The DNA of the CDR3 is TGTGCCAGCAGCTTAGCCCTATCTAGCGGGAGGGCCGGAGATACGCAGTATTTT. The whole variable domain, filled in from reference TRBV7-9 and TRBJ2-3, reads DTGVSQNPRHKITKRGQNVTFRCDPISEHNRLYWYRQTLGQGPEFLTYFQNEAQLEKSRLLSDRFSAERPKGSFSTLEIQRTEQGDSAMYLCASSLALSSGRAGDTQYFGPGTRLTVL.

The gene calls are TRBV7-9 and TRBJ2-7; tentatively, D is TRBD2 (6 bases). Germline V gene data show CDR1 as SEHNR and CDR2 as FQNEAQ (reference sequence). CDR3 length equals 15 residues. V lost 0 bases to trimming and J lost 3 bases, with 12 bases between them. The CDR3 DNA is TGTGCCAGCAGCTTAGCGGGAGGCCAGGTCTACGAGCAGTACTTC. It yields the protein CASSLAGGQVYEQYF.

The chain employs TRBV28 and TRBJ1-3, with 11 bases fitting TRBD1. The V gene end was trimmed by 5 bases and the J gene end by 7 bases; junction bases not matched to a gene: 4. Germline assignment: CDR1 MDHEN and CDR2 SYDVKM. The CDR3 has 14 amino acids. The DNA for the CDR3 is TGTGCCAGCAGTCTGGACAGGGGGCATAACACCATATATTTT. This codes for CASSLDRGHNTIYF.